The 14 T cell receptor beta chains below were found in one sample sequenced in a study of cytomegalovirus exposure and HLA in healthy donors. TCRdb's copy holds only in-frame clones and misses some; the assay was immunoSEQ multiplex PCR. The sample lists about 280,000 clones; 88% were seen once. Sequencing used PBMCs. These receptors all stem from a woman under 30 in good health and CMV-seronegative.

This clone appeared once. The chain's CDR3 is CAWTLSGNNEQFF. CDR3 in DNA: TGTGCCTGGACGTTAAGCGGGAACAATGAGCAGTTCTTC. V usage is TRBV30 and J usage is TRBJ2-1; 7 nucleotides match TRBD2. Per germline, CDR1 GTSNPN and CDR2 SVGIG (reference sequence). Trimming cost V 4 bases and J 5 bases; bases outside gene matches: 5. This CDR3 is 13 amino acids long.

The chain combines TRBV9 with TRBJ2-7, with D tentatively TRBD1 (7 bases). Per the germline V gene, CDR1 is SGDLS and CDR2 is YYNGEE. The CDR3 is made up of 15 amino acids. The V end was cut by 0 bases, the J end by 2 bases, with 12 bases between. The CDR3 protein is CASSVGQGGPYEQYF. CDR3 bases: TGTGCCAGCAGCGTAGGGCAGGGGGGTCCCTACGAGCAGTACTTC.

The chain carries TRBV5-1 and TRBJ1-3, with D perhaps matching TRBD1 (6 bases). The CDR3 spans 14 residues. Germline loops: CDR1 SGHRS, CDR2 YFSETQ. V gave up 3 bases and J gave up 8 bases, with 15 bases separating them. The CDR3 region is CASSWGTPGDTIYF. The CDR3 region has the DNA TGCGCCAGCAGCTGGGGGACACCTGGGGACACCATATATTTT.

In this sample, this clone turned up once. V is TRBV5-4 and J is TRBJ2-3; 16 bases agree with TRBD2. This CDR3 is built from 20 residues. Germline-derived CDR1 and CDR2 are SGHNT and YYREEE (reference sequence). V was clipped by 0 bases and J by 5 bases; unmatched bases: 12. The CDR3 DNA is TGTGCCAGCAGCTTGGCAGGCGGGACTAGCGGGAGGGCCGGGAAAGATACGCAGTATTTT. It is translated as CASSLAGGTSGRAGKDTQYF.

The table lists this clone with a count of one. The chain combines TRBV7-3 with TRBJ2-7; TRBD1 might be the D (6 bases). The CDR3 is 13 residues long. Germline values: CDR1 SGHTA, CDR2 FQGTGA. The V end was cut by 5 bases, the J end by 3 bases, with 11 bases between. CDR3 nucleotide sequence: TGTGCCAGCAGCCTCGACAGGTACTACGAGCAGTACTTC. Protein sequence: CASSLDRYYEQYF.

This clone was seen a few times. This CDR3 is CASSEWPGQGDYGYTF. CDR3 DNA: TGTGCCAGCAGTGAATGGCCCGGACAGGGTGACTATGGCTACACCTTC. J is TRBJ1-2 and V is TRBV2; 8 bases fit TRBD1. Germline-derived CDR1 and CDR2 are SNHLY and FYNNEI. The CDR3 is 16 residues long. After removal of 2 bases from V and 3 bases from J, the junction contained 8 bases not matched to a gene.

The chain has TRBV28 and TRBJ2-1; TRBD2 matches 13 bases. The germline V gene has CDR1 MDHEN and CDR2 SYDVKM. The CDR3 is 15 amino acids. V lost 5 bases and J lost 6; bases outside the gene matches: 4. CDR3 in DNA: TGTGCCAGCAGTCCCAGGACTAGCGGGGGCAATGAGCAGTTCTTC. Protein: CASSPRTSGGNEQFF.

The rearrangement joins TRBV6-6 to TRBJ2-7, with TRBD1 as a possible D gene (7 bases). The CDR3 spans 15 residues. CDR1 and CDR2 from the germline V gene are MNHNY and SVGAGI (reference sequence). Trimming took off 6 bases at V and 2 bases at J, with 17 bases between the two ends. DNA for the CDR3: TGTGCCAGCAGACCTGACGCCAGGGGGGCCTACGAGCAGTACTTC. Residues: CASRPDARGAYEQYF.

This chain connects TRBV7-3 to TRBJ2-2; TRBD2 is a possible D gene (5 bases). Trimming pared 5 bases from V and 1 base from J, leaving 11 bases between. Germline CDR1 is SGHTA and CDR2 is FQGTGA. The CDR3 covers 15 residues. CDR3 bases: TGTGCCAGCAGCACCGGACTCGTGAACACCGGGGAGCTGTTTTTT. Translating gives CASSTGLVNTGELFF. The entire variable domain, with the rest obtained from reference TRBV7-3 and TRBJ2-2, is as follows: GAGVSQTPSNKVTEKGKYVELRCDPISGHTALYWYRQSLGQGPEFLIYFQGTGAADDSGLPNDRFFAVRPEGSVSTLKIQRTERGDSAVYLCASSTGLVNTGELFFGEGSRLTVL.

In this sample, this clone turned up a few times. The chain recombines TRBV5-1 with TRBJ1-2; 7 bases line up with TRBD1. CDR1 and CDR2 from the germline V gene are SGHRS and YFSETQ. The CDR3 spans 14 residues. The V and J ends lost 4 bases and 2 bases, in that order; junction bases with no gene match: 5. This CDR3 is CASSQAGQNYGYTF. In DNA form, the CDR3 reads TGCGCCAGCAGCCAGGCGGGACAGAACTATGGCTACACCTTC.

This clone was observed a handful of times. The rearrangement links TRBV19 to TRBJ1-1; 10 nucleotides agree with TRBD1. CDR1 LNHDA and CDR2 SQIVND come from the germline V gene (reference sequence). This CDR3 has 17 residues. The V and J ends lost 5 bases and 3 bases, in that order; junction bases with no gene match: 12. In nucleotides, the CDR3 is TGTGCCAGTAGTTTTATACGGGACAGGGGAAAAGACACTGAAGCTTTCTTT. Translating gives CASSFIRDRGKDTEAFF. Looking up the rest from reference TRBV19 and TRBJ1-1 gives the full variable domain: DGGITQSPKYLFRKEGQNVTLSCEQNLNHDAMYWYRQDPGQGLRLIYYSQIVNDFQKGDIAEGYSVSREKKESFPLTVTSAQKNPTAFYLCASSFIRDRGKDTEAFFGQGTRLTVV.

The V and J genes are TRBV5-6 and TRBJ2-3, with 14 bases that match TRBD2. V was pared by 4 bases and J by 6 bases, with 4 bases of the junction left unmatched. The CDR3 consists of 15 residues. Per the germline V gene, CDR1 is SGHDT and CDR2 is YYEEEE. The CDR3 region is CASSRGLAGVDTQYF. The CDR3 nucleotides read TGTGCCAGCAGCCGGGGACTAGCGGGAGTCGATACGCAGTATTTT.

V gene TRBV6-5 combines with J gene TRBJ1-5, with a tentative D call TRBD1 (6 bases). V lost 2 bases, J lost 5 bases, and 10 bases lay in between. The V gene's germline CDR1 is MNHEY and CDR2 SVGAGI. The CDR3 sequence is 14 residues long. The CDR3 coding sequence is TGTGCCAGCAGTTACGAGGGGGTCGATCAGCCCCAGCATTTT. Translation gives CASSYEGVDQPQHF.

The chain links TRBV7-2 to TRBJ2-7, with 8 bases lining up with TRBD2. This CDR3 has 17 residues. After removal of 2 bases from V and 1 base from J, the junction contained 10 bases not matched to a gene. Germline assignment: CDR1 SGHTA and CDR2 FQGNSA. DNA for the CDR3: TGTGCCAGCAGCTTAAGAGGCGCTAGCGGGCCTTCCTACGAGCAGTACTTC. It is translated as CASSLRGASGPSYEQYF.